Below, 30 T cell receptor beta chains from the same sample are listed, as sequenced in a study of T cells after somatic rescue of genetic block. Sequencing used immunoSEQ multiplex PCR; TCRdb keeps in-frame clones, though not all of them. The data contain roughly 110,000 clones, under 95% of them seen just once; the ten biggest clones take up roughly 1.5%. Sequences were obtained from peripheral blood mononuclear cells (PBMCs). The receptors here all came from a woman in her late teens or twenties.

This clone was seen only once. J is TRBJ1-1 and V is TRBV4-3; a weak D match, TRBD1 (6 bases). The CDR3 sequence is 14 residues long. Germline-derived CDR1 and CDR2 are LGHNA and YSLEER. V was clipped by 4 bases and J by 3 bases, with 12 bases between them. DNA for the CDR3: TGCGCCAGCAGCCTTTCAAGGGGGGACACTGAAGCTTTCTTT. Encoded protein: CASSLSRGDTEAFF.

This chain links TRBV5-5 with TRBJ1-2; D not resolved. The V end lost 5 bases, the J end lost 4 bases, and 9 bases lay between the germline ends. Germline V CDR1 and CDR2: SGHKS, YYEKEE (reference sequence). The CDR3 runs to 12 residues. The CDR3 here is CASSPLGYGYTF. The DNA for the CDR3 is TGTGCCAGCAGTCCATTGGGCTATGGCTACACCTTC.

The chain is built from TRBV11-3 and TRBJ2-7; D is uncertain. V lost 4 bases, J lost 4 bases, and 8 bases lay in between. CDR1 and CDR2 from the germline V gene are SGHNT and YENEEA. The CDR3 has 12 residues. The CDR3 nucleotides read TGTGCCAGCAGCTCCGACGGGTACGAGCAGTACTTC. The encoded protein is CASSSDGYEQYF.

The V gene is TRBV5-1, the J gene TRBJ1-5; 8 bases match TRBD1. The V and J ends lost 1 base and 2 bases, in that order; junction bases with no gene match: 5. The CDR3 sequence is 16 residues long. Germline-derived CDR1 and CDR2 are SGHRS and YFSETQ. CDR3 DNA: TGCGCCAGCAGCTTGACAGGGGGGGTAGGCAATCAGCCCCAGCATTTT. Translated: CASSLTGGVGNQPQHF.

V and J are TRBV6-1 and TRBJ2-1; TRBD1 aligns across 10 bases. The germline CDR1 and CDR2 sequences are MNHNS and SASEGT. After removal of 5 bases from V and 15 bases from J, the junction contained 16 bases not matched to a gene. The CDR3 consists of 15 residues. For the CDR3, the DNA is TGTGCCAGCAGTAGAGGGGGACAGGGGTCCCCCGCGTCGTTCTTC. Translating gives CASSRGGQGSPASFF.

The chain links TRBV2 to TRBJ2-1; TRBD2 agrees at 12 bases. Trimming removed 1 base from V and 8 bases from J; junction bases left unmatched: 3. Germline assignment: CDR1 SNHLY and CDR2 FYNNEI. The CDR3 runs 15 residues. CDR3 sequence reads: CASSEGTSGDYEQFF. The DNA for the CDR3 is TGTGCCAGCAGTGAAGGGACTAGCGGGGACTATGAGCAGTTCTTC.

This chain links TRBV2 with TRBJ1-4; 8 bases line up with TRBD1. The CDR3 consists of 14 residues. Per the germline V gene, CDR1 is SNHLY and CDR2 is FYNNEI. V shed 3 bases, J shed 8 bases, and the junction held 5 bases outside the gene matches. The DNA for the CDR3 is TGTGCCAGCAGTGAGGGGCAGGGGGCCGAAAAACTGTTTTTT. It yields the protein CASSEGQGAEKLFF.

The chain joins TRBV2 to TRBJ2-7; the match to TRBD2 covers 7 bases. With V trimmed by 6 bases and J by 7 bases, 12 bases remained unmatched. The CDR3 consists of 14 residues. Germline CDR1 SNHLY, CDR2 FYNNEI. CDR3 protein: CASSPREDRKEQYF. The CDR3 DNA reads as TGTGCCAGCAGCCCCCGGGAGGACCGGAAGGAGCAGTACTTC.

Concerning this clone itself: The sample carries other DNA sequences with the same CDR3. This sequence joins TRBV30 and TRBJ1-2, with a tentative D call TRBD1 (6 bases). Per the germline V gene, CDR1 is GTSNPN and CDR2 is SVGIG (reference sequence). The V end lost 0 bases, the J end lost 4 bases, and 9 bases lay between the germline ends. The CDR3 is 13 residues long. CDR3 sequence: CAWSVSGAYGYTF. The CDR3 nucleotides are TGTGCCTGGAGTGTTTCAGGGGCCTATGGCTACACCTTC. The variable domain in full, with the rest retrieved from reference TRBV30 and TRBJ1-2, is SQTIHQWPATLVQPVGSPLSLECTVEGTSNPNLYWYRQAAGRGLQLLFYSVGIGQISSEVPQNLSASRPQDRQFILSSKKLLLSDSGFYLCAWSVSGAYGYTFGSGTRLTVV.

The chain links TRBV29-1 to TRBJ2-1; D call uncertain. This CDR3 spans 10 amino acids. V was shortened by 1 base and J by 7 bases, with 2 bases between the two germline ends. CDR1 is SQVTM and CDR2 is ANQGSEA in the germline V gene. The CDR3: CSVEGNEQFF. Written as DNA, the CDR3 is TGCAGCGTTGAAGGTAATGAGCAGTTCTTC.

The chain uses TRBV30 and TRBJ1-1; D gene unclear. Germline loops: CDR1 GTSNPN, CDR2 SVGIG (reference sequence). The CDR3 totals 11 residues. The V gene lost 3 bases and the J gene lost 7 bases, with 9 bases spanning the gap. CDR3 in amino acids: CAWRIGYEAFF. CDR3 coding DNA: TGTGCCTGGAGAATCGGGTATGAAGCTTTCTTT.

This rearrangement joins TRBV2 to TRBJ2-5; 7 bases agree with TRBD2. Germline CDR1 SNHLY, CDR2 FYNNEI. The CDR3 loop spans 14 amino acids. V lost 7 bases, J lost 5 bases, and 10 bases stayed unmatched. CDR3 sequence: CASKERGIAETQYF. DNA of the CDR3: TGTGCCAGCAAAGAGCGGGGTATAGCGGAGACCCAGTACTTC.

The chain carries TRBV6-6 and TRBJ2-3; 9 bases align to TRBD1. V lost 6 bases to trimming and J lost 2 bases; unmatched junction nucleotides: 9. This CDR3 is built from 16 residues. Looked up from germline, CDR1 is MNHNY and CDR2 is SVGAGI (reference sequence). The CDR3 DNA sequence: TGTGCCAGCAGCCCAAGAGGGACAGGGACCACAGATACGCAGTATTTT. Translation: CASSPRGTGTTDTQYF.

This rearrangement joins TRBV11-3 to TRBJ2-3, with a tentative D call TRBD2 (6 bases). From germline, CDR1 is SGHNT and CDR2 YENEEA. The CDR3 has 15 amino acids. Trimming took off 3 bases at V and 3 bases at J, with 13 bases between the two ends. The CDR3 loop is CASSFFREATDTQYF. The DNA for the CDR3 is TGTGCCAGCAGCTTCTTCAGGGAGGCAACAGATACGCAGTATTTT.

The chain uses TRBV5-1 and TRBJ2-5; D is uncertain. Germline-derived CDR1 and CDR2 are SGHRS and YFSETQ. The CDR3 has 13 residues. Deletions cut 0 bases from V and 5 bases from J, with 8 bases between. The CDR3 protein is CASSLAGGETQYF. CDR3 coding DNA: TGCGCCAGCAGCTTGGCGGGCGGCGAGACCCAGTACTTC.

This rearrangement joins TRBV10-3 to TRBJ1-1; maybe TRBD1 (6 bases). Deletions cut 4 bases from V and 0 bases from J, with 9 bases between. CDR1 is ENHRY and CDR2 is SYGVKD in the germline V gene. The CDR3 contains 14 residues. CDR3 amino acids: CAISGTVMNTEAFF. The CDR3 DNA sequence: TGTGCCATCAGTGGGACAGTAATGAACACTGAAGCTTTCTTT.

This rearrangement joins TRBV28 to TRBJ1-2; maybe TRBD1 (6 bases). V gave up 9 bases and J gave up 2 bases, with 22 bases separating them. The CDR3 contains 16 residues. Germline V gene sequence: CDR1 MDHEN, CDR2 SYDVKM. CDR3 sequence reads: CASLPHDRPTNYGYTF. Written as DNA, the CDR3 is TGTGCCAGTCTTCCTCACGACAGGCCGACAAACTATGGCTACACCTTC.

A single count supports this clone. The chain recombines TRBV13 with TRBJ2-2; D is uncertain. CDR3 size: 14 residues. Trimming removed 5 bases at V and 4 bases at J, with 11 bases between. Germline CDR1 is PRHDT and CDR2 is FYEKMQ (reference sequence). The DNA for the CDR3 is TGTGCCAGCAGCCTCGGAAGGTTCACCGGGGAGCTGTTTTTT. This codes for CASSLGRFTGELFF.

V gene TRBV28 combines with J gene TRBJ1-5, with 11 nucleotides matching TRBD1. V lost 3 bases, J lost 7 bases, and 8 bases stayed unmatched. Germline CDR1 MDHEN, CDR2 SYDVKM. The CDR3 spans 16 residues. CDR3 in amino acids: CASSFYRTGGGQPQHF. The CDR3 DNA sequence: TGTGCCAGCAGTTTTTATAGGACAGGGGGCGGACAGCCCCAGCATTTT.

About this clone itself: Within the sample, other DNA sequences also encode this same CDR3. The gene calls are TRBV7-9 and TRBJ1-6; D unclear. CDR1 SEHNR and CDR2 FQNEAQ come from the germline V gene (reference sequence). The CDR3 covers 14 residues. The ends were cut back, 1 base at V and 4 bases at J, with 5 bases in the middle. This CDR3 reads CASSLEQYNSPLHF. The CDR3 nucleotides read TGTGCCAGCAGCTTAGAACAGTATAATTCACCCCTCCACTTT.

This rearrangement joins TRBV9 to TRBJ2-3; the match to TRBD1 covers 12 bases. V lost 3 bases and J lost 4; bases outside the gene matches: 3. The CDR3 is 15 amino acids. Germline CDR1 SGDLS, CDR2 YYNGEE. CDR3 residues: CASSDRDRGPDTQYF. The CDR3 bases are TGTGCCAGCAGCGACCGGGACAGGGGGCCAGATACGCAGTATTTT.

There are a few counts of this clone. The rearrangement uses TRBV5-4 and TRBJ2-5; D remains ambiguous. Per the germline V gene, CDR1 is SGHNT and CDR2 is YYREEE (reference sequence). The CDR3 length is 14 residues. Trimming left V 0 bases short and J 5 bases short, with 11 bases between. This chain's CDR3 is CASSLDMGSETQYF. CDR3 sequence (DNA): TGTGCCAGCAGCTTGGATATGGGCAGCGAGACCCAGTACTTC. The full variable domain, rest sourced from reference TRBV5-4 and TRBJ2-5, is ETGVTQSPTHLIKTRGQQVTLRCSSQSGHNTVSWYQQALGQGPQFIFQYYREEENGRGNFPPRFSGLQFPNYSSELNVNALELDDSALYLCASSLDMGSETQYFGPGTRLLVL.

The genes are TRBV19 and TRBJ2-1; 8 bases align to TRBD1. Germline CDR1 and CDR2: LNHDA and SQIVND (reference sequence). V shed 3 bases and J 4 bases; nucleotides not matched to a gene: 5. This CDR3 contains 15 residues. CDR3 bases: TGTGCCAGTAGTATCGAAGGACAGGGATACAATGAGCAGTTCTTC. Its translation is CASSIEGQGYNEQFF.

This clone was detected a few times. The gene calls are TRBV2 and TRBJ1-4, with 8 bases aligning to TRBD1. Germline loops: CDR1 SNHLY, CDR2 FYNNEI. The CDR3 loop spans 15 amino acids. J lost 7 bases, V lost 6 bases, and 10 bases had no gene match. CDR3 coding DNA: TGTGCCAGCAGCCGCGGGACAGGAGGTCTTGAAAAACTGTTTTTT. Its protein is CASSRGTGGLEKLFF. Looking up the rest from reference TRBV2 and TRBJ1-4 gives the full variable domain: EPEVTQTPSHQVTQMGQEVILRCVPISNHLYFYWYRQILGQKVEFLVSFYNNEISEKSEIFDDQFSVERPDGSNFTLKIRSTKLEDSAMYFCASSRGTGGLEKLFFGSGTQLSVL.

The rearrangement links TRBV5-4 to TRBJ2-5; 7 bases are a match to TRBD2. V shed 2 bases and J 1 base; nucleotides not matched to a gene: 2. The CDR3 contains 14 residues. The germline V gene has CDR1 SGHNT and CDR2 YYREEE (reference sequence). In DNA form, the CDR3 reads TGTGCCAGCAGCTTCGCGGGAGCCCAAGAGACCCAGTACTTC. This sequence encodes CASSFAGAQETQYF.

J is TRBJ2-3 and V is TRBV10-2; TRBD2 aligns across 7 bases. The CDR3 sequence is 15 residues long. CDR1 and CDR2 (germline): WSHSY, SAAADI. With 6 bases clipped from V and 7 bases from J, the junction kept 13 bases outside the gene matches. In DNA form, the CDR3 reads TGCGCCAGCAGACTCGGGACTACCCCTTCGAATACGCAGTATTTT. Amino acids: CASRLGTTPSNTQYF.

DNA for the CDR3: TGTGCCAGCAGCCTCTATTTAACCGGGACAGGGTCAGACGAGCAGTACTTC. This translates into CASSLYLTGTGSDEQYF. The gene calls are TRBV7-6 and TRBJ2-7, with 9 positions matching TRBD1. Germline lookup yields CDR1 SGHVS and CDR2 FNYEAQ. Trimming cost V 5 bases and J 5 bases; bases outside gene matches: 16. The CDR3 consists of 17 residues. The full variable domain, completed using reference TRBV7-6 and TRBJ2-7, is GAGVSQSPRYKVTKRGQDVALRCDPISGHVSLYWYRQALGQGPEFLTYFNYEAQQDKSGLPNDRFSAERPEGSISTLTIQRTEQRDSAMYRCASSLYLTGTGSDEQYFGPGTRLTVT.

The chain joins TRBV7-2 to TRBJ2-3, with D perhaps TRBD2 (8 bases). Germline CDR1 is SGHTA and CDR2 is FQGNSA. The CDR3 is 16 residues long. Trimming left V 2 bases short and J 4 bases short, with 16 bases between. This CDR3 reads CASSLQGGLVSDTQYF. The CDR3 nucleotides are TGTGCCAGCAGCTTACAGGGGGGACTAGTCTCAGATACGCAGTATTTT.

This chain links TRBV30 with TRBJ2-1, with D possibly TRBD2 on 7 matching bases. Germline V lookup: CDR1 GTSNPN, CDR2 SVGIG (reference sequence). The CDR3 has 15 residues. V was trimmed by 0 bases and J by 6 bases, leaving 15 bases between them. The CDR3 DNA follows: TGTGCCTGGAGTGTACCGCGGGGGCCTGTCAATGAGCAGTTCTTC. It is translated as CAWSVPRGPVNEQFF. Full variable domain (outside the CDR3, taken from reference TRBV30 and TRBJ2-1): SQTIHQWPATLVQPVGSPLSLECTVEGTSNPNLYWYRQAAGRGLQLLFYSVGIGQISSEVPQNLSASRPQDRQFILSSKKLLLSDSGFYLCAWSVPRGPVNEQFFGPGTRLTVL.

This chain joins TRBV5-5 and TRBJ2-1, with TRBD1 matching over 9 bases. Germline lookup yields CDR1 SGHKS and CDR2 YYEKEE (reference sequence). V lost 7 bases, J lost 4 bases, and 6 bases stayed unmatched. The CDR3 is 14 residues long. Here the CDR3 DNA reads TGTGCCAGCTCCTCGGGACAGGGTTACAATGAGCAGTTCTTC. It is translated as CASSSGQGYNEQFF.